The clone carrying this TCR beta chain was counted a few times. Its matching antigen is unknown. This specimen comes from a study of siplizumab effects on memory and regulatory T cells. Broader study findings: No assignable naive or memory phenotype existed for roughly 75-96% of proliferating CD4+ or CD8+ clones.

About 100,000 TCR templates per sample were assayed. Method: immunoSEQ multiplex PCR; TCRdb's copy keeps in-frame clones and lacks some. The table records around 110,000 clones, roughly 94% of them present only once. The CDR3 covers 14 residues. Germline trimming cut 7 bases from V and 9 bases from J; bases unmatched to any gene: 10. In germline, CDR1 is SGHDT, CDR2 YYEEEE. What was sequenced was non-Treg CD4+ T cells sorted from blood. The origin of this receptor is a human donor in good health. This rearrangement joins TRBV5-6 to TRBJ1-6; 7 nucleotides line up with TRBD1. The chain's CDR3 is CASEQGPAGSPLHF. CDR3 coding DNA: TGTGCCAGCGAACAGGGGCCAGCGGGTTCACCCCTCCACTTT.